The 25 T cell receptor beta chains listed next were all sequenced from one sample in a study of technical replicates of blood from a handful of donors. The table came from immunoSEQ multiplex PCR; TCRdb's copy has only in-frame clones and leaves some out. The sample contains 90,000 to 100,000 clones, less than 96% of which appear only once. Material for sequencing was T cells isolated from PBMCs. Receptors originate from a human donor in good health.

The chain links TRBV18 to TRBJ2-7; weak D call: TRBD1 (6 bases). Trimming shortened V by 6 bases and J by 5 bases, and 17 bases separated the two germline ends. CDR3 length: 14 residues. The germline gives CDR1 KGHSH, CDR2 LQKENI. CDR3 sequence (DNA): TGTGCCAGCTCCCCCCCAGGGGCTCCCCACGAGCAGTACTTC. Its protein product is CASSPPGAPHEQYF. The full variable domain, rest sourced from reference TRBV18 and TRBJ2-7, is NAGVMQNPRHLVRRRGQEARLRCSPMKGHSHVYWYRQLPEEGLKFMVYLQKENIIDESGMPKERFSAEFPKEGPSILRIQQVVRGDSAAYFCASSPPGAPHEQYFGPGTRLTVT.

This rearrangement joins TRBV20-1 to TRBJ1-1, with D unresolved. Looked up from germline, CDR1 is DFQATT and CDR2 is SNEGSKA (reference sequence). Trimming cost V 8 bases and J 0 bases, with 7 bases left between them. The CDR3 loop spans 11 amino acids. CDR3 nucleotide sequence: TGCAGTCTACAGATGAACACTGAAGCTTTCTTT. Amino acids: CSLQMNTEAFF.

Written as DNA, the CDR3 is TGTGCCTGGGTGTCTACGGGGACACGATTTTCACGCACAGATACGCAGTATTTT. This translates into CAWVSTGTRFSRTDTQYF. J is TRBJ2-3 and V is TRBV30; D perhaps matches TRBD1 (6 bases). The CDR3 extends over 18 amino acids. Trimming removed 5 bases at V and 1 base at J, with 25 bases between. The germline gives CDR1 GTSNPN, CDR2 SVGIG (reference sequence).

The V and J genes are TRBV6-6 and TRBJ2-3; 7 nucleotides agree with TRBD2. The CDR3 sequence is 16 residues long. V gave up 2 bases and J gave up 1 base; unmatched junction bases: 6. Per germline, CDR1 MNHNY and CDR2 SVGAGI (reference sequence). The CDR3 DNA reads TGTGCCAGCAGTTACAGAGCTAGCGGAGGCACAGATACGCAGTATTTT. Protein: CASSYRASGGTDTQYF.

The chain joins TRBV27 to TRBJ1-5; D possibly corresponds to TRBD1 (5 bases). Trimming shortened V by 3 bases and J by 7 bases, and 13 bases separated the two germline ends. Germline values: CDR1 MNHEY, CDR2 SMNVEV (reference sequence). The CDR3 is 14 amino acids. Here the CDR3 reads CASSLSGYGQPQHF. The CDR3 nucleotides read TGTGCCAGCAGTTTGTCAGGGTATGGGCAGCCCCAGCATTTT.

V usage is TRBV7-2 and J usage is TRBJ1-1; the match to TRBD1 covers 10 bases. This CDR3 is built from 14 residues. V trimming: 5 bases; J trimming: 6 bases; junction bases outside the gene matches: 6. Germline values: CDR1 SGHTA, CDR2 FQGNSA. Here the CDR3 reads CASSDWDRGPEAFF. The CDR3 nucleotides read TGTGCCAGCAGCGATTGGGACAGGGGCCCTGAAGCTTTCTTT.

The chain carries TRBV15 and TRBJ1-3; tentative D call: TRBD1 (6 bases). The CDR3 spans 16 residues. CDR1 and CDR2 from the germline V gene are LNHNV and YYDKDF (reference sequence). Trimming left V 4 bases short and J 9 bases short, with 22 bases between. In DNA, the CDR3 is TGTGCCACCAGCACCTGGGACACAGGGATTCTGAGCACCATATATTTT. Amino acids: CATSTWDTGILSTIYF.

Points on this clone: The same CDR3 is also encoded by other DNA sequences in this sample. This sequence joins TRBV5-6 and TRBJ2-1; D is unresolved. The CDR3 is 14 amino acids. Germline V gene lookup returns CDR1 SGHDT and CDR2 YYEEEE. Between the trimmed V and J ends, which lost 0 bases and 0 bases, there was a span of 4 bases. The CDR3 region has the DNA TGTGCCAGCAGCTTGGGCAGCTCCTACAATGAGCAGTTCTTC. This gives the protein CASSLGSSYNEQFF. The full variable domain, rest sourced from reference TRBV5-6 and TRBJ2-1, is DAGVTQSPTHLIKTRGQQVTLRCSPKSGHDTVSWYQQALGQGPQFIFQYYEEEERQRGNFPDRFSGHQFPNYSSELNVNALLLGDSALYLCASSLGSSYNEQFFGPGTRLTVL.

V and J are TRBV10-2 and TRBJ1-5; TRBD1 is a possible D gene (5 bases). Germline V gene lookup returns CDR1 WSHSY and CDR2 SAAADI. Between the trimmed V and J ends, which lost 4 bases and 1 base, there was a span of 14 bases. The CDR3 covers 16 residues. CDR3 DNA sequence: TGCGCCAGCAGTGTATACTCCAGGGTGAGCAATCAGCCCCAGCATTTT. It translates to CASSVYSRVSNQPQHF.

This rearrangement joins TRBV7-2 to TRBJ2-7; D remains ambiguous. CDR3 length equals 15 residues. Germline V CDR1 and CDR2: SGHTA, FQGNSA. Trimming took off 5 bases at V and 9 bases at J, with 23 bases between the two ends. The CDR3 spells CASSLGLSIPFRQYF. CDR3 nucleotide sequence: TGTGCCAGCAGCCTTGGCTTGTCGATCCCTTTTCGGCAGTACTTC.

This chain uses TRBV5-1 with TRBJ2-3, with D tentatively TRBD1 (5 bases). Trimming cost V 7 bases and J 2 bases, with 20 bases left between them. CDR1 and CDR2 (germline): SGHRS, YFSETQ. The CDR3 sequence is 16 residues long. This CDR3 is CASHRMERGFTDTQYF. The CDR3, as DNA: TGCGCCAGCCATCGGATGGAAAGGGGATTCACAGATACGCAGTATTTT.

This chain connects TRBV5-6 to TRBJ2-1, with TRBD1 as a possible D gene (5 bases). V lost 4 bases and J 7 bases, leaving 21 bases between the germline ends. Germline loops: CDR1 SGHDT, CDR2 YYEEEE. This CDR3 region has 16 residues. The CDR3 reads CASSPETANPRNEQFF. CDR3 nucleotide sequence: TGTGCCAGCAGCCCAGAGACAGCTAACCCGAGAAATGAGCAGTTCTTC.

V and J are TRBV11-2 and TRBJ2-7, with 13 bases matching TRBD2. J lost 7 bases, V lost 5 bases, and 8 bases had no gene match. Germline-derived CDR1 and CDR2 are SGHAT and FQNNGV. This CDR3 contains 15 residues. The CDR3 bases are TGTGCCAGCAGCGGACTAGCGGGAGAAAGTCGAGAGCAGTACTTC. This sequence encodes CASSGLAGESREQYF.

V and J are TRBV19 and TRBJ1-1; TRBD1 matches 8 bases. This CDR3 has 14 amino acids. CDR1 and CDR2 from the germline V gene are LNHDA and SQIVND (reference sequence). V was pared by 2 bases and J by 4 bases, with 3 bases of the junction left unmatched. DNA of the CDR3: TGTGCCAGTAGTATACAGGGGGCGGCCACTGAAGCTTTCTTT. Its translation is CASSIQGAATEAFF.

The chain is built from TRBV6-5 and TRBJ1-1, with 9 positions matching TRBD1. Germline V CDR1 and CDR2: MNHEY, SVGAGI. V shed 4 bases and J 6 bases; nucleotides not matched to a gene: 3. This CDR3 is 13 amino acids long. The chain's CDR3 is CASSLTGGAEAFF. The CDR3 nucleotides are TGTGCCAGCAGTTTGACAGGGGGTGCTGAAGCTTTCTTT.

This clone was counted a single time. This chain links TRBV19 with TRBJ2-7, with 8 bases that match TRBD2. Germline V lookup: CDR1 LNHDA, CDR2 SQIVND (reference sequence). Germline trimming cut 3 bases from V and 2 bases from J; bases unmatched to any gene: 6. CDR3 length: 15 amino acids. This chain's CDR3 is CASSITGGETYEQYF. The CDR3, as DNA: TGTGCCAGTAGTATTACGGGGGGGGAAACCTACGAGCAGTACTTC. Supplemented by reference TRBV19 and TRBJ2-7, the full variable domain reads DGGITQSPKYLFRKEGQNVTLSCEQNLNHDAMYWYRQDPGQGLRLIYYSQIVNDFQKGDIAEGYSVSREKKESFPLTVTSAQKNPTAFYLCASSITGGETYEQYFGPGTRLTVT.

The CDR3 DNA reads TGTGCCAGCAGTTCCTACCGGACCCAGTACTTC. Protein: CASSSYRTQYF. The chain uses TRBV6-5 and TRBJ2-5, with D unclear. The V gene's germline CDR1 is MNHEY and CDR2 SVGAGI. With 4 bases removed from V and 7 bases from J, the gap between germline ends came to 7 bases. The CDR3 spans 11 residues.

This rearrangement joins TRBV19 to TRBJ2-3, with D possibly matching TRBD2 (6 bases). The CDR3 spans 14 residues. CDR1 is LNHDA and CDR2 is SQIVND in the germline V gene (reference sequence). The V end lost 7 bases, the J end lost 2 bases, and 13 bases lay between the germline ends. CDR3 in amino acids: CASNPGLLTDTQYF. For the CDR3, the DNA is TGTGCCAGTAACCCGGGACTTCTCACAGATACGCAGTATTTT. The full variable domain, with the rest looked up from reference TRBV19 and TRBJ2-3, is DGGITQSPKYLFRKEGQNVTLSCEQNLNHDAMYWYRQDPGQGLRLIYYSQIVNDFQKGDIAEGYSVSREKKESFPLTVTSAQKNPTAFYLCASNPGLLTDTQYFGPGTRLTVL.

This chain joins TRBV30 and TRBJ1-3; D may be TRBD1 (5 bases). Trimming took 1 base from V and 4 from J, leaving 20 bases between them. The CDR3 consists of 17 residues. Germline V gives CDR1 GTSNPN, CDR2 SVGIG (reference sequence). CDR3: CAWSGPGGPSLGNTIYF. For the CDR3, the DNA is TGTGCCTGGAGTGGACCCGGGGGACCGTCGTTGGGAAACACCATATATTTT.

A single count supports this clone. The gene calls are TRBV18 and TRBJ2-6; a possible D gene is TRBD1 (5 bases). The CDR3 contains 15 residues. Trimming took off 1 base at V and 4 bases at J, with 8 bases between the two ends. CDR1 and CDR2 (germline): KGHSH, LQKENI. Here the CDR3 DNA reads TGTGCCAGCTCACCACAGGGGTCGGGGGCCAACGTCCTGACTTTC. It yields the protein CASSPQGSGANVLTF.

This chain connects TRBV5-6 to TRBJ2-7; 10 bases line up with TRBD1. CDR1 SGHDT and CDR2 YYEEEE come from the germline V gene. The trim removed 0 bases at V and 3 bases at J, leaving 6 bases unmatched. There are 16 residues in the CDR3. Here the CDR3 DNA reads TGTGCCAGCAGCTTGGATGGGACAGGGGAATTCTACGAGCAGTACTTC. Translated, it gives CASSLDGTGEFYEQYF.

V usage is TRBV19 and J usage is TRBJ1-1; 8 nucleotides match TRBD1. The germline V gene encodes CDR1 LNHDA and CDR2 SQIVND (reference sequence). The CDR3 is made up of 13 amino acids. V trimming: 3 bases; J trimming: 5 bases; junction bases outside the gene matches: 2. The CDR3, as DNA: TGTGCCAGTAGTATCTGGGACAGGACTGAAGCTTTCTTT. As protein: CASSIWDRTEAFF.

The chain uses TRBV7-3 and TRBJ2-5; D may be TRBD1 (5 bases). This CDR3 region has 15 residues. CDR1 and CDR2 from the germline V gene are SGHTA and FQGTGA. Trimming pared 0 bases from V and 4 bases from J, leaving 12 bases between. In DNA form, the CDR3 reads TGTGCCAGCAGCTTAACATCTGCTAGGGGAGAGACCCAGTACTTC. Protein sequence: CASSLTSARGETQYF.

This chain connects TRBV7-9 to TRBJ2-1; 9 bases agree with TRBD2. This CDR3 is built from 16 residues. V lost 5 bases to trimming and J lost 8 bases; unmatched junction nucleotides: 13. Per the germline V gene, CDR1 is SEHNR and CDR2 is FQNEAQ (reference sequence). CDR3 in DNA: TGTGCCAGCAGCAGTCTAGCGGGGCGAGGTCGGGATGAGCAGTTCTTC. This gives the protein CASSSLAGRGRDEQFF.

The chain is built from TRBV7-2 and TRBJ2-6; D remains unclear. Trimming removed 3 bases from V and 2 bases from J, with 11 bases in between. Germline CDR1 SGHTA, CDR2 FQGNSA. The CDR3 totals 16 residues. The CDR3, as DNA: TGTGCCAGCAGCTTTTATCAGGTACCTGGGGCCAACGTCCTGACTTTC. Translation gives CASSFYQVPGANVLTF. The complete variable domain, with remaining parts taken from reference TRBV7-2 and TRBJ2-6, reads GAGVSQSPSNKVTEKGKDVELRCDPISGHTALYWYRQSLGQGLEFLIYFQGNSAPDKSGLPSDRFSAERTGGSVSTLTIQRTQQEDSAVYLCASSFYQVPGANVLTFGAGSRLTVL.